This section outlines one T cell receptor (beta chain) sequence together with its context. What it recognizes is unknown. CD4+ cells yielded CD45RA+ naive and CD45RA-negative memory subsets. The CDR3 covers 15 residues. Trimming removed 4 bases from V and 7 bases from J; junction bases left unmatched: 13. Germline CDR1 and CDR2: LGHNA and YSLEER. Using immunoSEQ multiplex PCR, the repertoire was profiled, and TCRdb retains in-frame clones only, with some absent. The sample has millions of clones; around 94% are singletons. These data belong to a study of shared clonotypes between healthy human individuals. Study-level results: Naive CD4 clonotypes were shared across several donors at around 5%. Unshared clonotypes carried lower generation probabilities than those common to all four donors.

This sequence originates from a man in his late teens or twenties in good health. The specimen was naive CD4+ T cells sorted from blood. Regarding subset: CD45RA+ positively selected. The rearrangement uses TRBV4-3 and TRBJ2-7; 7 bases are a match to TRBD1. CDR3 in amino acids: CASSLVGQSHREQYF. The CDR3 coding sequence is TGCGCCAGCAGCCTTGTGGGACAGTCCCACAGGGAGCAGTACTTC.